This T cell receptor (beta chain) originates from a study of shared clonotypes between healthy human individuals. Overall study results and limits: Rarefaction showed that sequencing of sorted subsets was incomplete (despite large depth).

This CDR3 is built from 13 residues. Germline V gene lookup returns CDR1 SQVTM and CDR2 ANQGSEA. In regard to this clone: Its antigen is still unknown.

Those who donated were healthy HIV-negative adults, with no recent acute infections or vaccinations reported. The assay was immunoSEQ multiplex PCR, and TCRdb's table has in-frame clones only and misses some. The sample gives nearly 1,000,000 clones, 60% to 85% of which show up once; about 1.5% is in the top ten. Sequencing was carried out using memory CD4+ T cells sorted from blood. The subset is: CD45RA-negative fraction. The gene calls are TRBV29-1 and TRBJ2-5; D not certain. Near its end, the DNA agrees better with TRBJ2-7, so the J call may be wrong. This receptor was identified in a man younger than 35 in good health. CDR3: CSVEVGTSYEQYF. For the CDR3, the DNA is TGCAGCGTTGAAGTGGGCACCTCCTACGAGCAGTACTTC.